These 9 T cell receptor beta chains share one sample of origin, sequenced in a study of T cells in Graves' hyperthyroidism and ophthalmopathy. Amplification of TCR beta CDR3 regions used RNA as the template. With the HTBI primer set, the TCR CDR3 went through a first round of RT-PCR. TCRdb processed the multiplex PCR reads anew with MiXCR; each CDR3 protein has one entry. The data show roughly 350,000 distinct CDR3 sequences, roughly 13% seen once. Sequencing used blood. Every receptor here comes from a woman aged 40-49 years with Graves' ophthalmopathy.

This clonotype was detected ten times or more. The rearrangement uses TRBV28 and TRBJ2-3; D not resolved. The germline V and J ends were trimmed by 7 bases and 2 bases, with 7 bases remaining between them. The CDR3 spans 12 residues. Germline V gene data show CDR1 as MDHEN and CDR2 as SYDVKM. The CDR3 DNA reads TGTGCCAGCACCGCATCCACAGATACGCAGTATTTT. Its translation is CASTASTDTQYF.

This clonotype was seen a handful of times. The CDR3 DNA reads TGCAGCGTGGCAGGAGGTGTTGGGCAGCCCCAGCATTTT. Translating it yields CSVAGGVGQPQHF. This chain connects TRBV29-1 to TRBJ1-5; D is ambiguous. The length of the CDR3 is 13 residues. V lost 6 bases and J 7 bases, leaving 16 bases between the germline ends. The germline V gene has CDR1 SQVTM and CDR2 ANQGSEA.

CDR3 residues: CASSQAGVANYGYTF. The CDR3 region has the DNA TGTGCCAGCAGCCAAGCAGGGGTGGCGAACTATGGCTACACCTTC. The chain is built from TRBV14 and TRBJ1-2; D is possibly TRBD1 (6 bases). V was cut by 1 base and J by 2 bases, with 11 bases left in between. The germline V gene encodes CDR1 SGHDN and CDR2 FVKESK. This CDR3 is 15 amino acids long.

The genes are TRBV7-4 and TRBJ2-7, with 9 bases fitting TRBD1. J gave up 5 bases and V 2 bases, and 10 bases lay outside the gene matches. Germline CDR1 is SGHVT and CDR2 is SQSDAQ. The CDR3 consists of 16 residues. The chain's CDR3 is CASSLPGGTGSNEQYF. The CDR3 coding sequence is TGTGCCAGCAGCTTACCAGGCGGGACAGGGTCTAACGAGCAGTACTTC.

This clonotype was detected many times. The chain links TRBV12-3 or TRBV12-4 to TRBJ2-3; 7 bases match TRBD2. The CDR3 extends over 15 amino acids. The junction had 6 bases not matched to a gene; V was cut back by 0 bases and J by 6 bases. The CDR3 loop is CASSLADTGGDTQYF. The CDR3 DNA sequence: TGTGCCAGCAGTTTAGCCGACACCGGGGGGGATACGCAGTATTTT.

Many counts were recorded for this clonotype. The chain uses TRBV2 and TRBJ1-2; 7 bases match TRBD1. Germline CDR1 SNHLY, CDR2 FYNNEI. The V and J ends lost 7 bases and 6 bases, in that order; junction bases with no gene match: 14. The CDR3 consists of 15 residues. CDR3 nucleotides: TGTGCCAGCACGGGACAGACCCGATCGCGAGATGGCTACACCTTC. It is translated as CASTGQTRSRDGYTF.

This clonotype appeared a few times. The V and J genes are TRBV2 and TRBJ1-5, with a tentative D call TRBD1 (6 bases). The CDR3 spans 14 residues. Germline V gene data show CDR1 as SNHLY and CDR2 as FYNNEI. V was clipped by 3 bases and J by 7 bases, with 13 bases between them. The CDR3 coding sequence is TGTGCCAGCAGTGACTTCAGGGGAGGACAGCCCCAGCATTTT. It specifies CASSDFRGGQPQHF.

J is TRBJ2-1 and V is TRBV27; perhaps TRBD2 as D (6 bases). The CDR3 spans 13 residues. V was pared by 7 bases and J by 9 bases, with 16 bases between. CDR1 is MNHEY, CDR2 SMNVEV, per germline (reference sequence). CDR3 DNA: TGTGCCAGCACCCTGGGACGGGGGACTGAGCAGTTCTTC. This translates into CASTLGRGTEQFF.

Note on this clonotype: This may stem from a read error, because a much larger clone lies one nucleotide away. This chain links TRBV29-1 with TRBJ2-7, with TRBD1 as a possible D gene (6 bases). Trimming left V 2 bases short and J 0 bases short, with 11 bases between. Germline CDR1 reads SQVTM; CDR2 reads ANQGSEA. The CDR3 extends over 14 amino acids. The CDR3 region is CSVETGQSSYEQYF. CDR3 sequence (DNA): TGCAGCGTTGAAACGGGACAAAGCTCCTACGAGCAGTACTTC.